This T cell receptor beta chain was captured by sequencing in a study of breast tumors, draining lymph nodes, adjacent tissues. TCRdb used MiXCR to reprocess the multiplex PCR reads, holding one entry per CDR3 protein. The data hold about 140,000 distinct CDR3 sequences, with 32% observed a single time. Samples came from axillary lymph nodes draining the breast cancer. The specimen was axillary lymph node tissue. The TCR was taken from a female donor with breast cancer. Some clones in this sample may be carry-over from other donors' samples.

The DNA of the CDR3 is TGTGCCAGCAGCTTGCCCGCGGGGGGAGAGCAGTACTTC. Its translation: CASSLPAGGEQYF. The V gene is TRBV12-3 or TRBV12-4, the J gene TRBJ2-7; 8 bases map to TRBD2. The J segment lost 7 bases and the V segment lost 6 bases, leaving 8 bases of the junction unmatched. This CDR3 contains 13 residues.